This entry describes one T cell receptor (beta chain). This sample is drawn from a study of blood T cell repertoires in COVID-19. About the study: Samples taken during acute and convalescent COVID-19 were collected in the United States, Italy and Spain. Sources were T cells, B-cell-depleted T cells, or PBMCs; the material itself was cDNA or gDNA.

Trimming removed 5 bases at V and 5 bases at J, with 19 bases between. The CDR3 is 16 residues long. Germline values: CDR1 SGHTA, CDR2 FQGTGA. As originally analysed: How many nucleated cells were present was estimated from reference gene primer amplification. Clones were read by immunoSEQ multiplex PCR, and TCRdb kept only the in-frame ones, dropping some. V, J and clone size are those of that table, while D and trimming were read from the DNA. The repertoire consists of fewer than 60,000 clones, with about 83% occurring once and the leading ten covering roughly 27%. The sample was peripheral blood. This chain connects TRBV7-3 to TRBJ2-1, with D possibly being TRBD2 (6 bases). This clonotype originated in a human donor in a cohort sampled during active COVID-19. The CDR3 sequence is CASSPFTGTGNNEQFF. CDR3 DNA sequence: TGTGCCAGCAGCCCGTTTACCGGGACTGGTAACAATGAGCAGTTCTTC.